The clone carrying this T cell receptor (beta chain) was counted ten times or more. TCRdb reprocessed the 5' RACE reads with MiXCR, giving one entry per CDR3 protein. Of around 340,000 distinct CDR3 sequences in the sample, 12% to 15% are singletons; the top ten hold 20% to 25%. The data belong to a study of T-cell memory formation after mild COVID-19. Germline CDR1 reads SGDLS; CDR2 reads YYNGEE. CDR3 size: 16 residues. Trimming removed 3 bases from V and 6 bases from J; junction bases left unmatched: 7. The sequenced sample was PBMCs or a T cell subset sorted from them (not recorded which). The sequence derives from a man aged 18 to 30 who had mild COVID-19 (a few samples of this study predate the infection). Cell type and time point are not known. The rearrangement uses TRBV9 and TRBJ2-3; 13 bases agree with TRBD2. The CDR3 bases are TGTGCCAGCAGCGGACGACTAGCGGGGGGCCCCGATACGCAGTATTTT. Translated: CASSGRLAGGPDTQYF.